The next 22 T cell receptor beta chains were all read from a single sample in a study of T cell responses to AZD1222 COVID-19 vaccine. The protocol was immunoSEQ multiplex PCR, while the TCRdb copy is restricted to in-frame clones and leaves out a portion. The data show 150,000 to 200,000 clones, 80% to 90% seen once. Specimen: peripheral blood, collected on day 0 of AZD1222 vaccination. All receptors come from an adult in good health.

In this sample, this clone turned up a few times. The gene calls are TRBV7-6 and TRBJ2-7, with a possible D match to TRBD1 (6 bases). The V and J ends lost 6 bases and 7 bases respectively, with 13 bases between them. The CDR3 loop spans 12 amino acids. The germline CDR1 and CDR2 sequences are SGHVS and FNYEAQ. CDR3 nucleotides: TGTGCCAGCAGTCACGCTAGGGGGGAGCAGTACTTC. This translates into CASSHARGEQYF.

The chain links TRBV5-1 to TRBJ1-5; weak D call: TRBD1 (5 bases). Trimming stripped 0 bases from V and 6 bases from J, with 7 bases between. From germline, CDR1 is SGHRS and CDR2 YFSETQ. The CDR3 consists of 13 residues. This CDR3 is CASSLGQGQPQHF. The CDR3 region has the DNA TGCGCCAGCAGCTTGGGGCAGGGTCAGCCCCAGCATTTT.

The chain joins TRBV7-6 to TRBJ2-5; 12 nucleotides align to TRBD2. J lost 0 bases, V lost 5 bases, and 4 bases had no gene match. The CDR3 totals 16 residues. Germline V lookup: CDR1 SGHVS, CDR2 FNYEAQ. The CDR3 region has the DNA TGTGCCAGCAGCCCCCGACTAGCGGGGGACCAAGAGACCCAGTACTTC. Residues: CASSPRLAGDQETQYF.

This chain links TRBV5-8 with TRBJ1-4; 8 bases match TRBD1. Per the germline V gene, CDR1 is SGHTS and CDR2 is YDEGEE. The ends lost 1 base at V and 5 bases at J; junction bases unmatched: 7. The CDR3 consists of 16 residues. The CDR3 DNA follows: TGTGCCAGCAGCTTGAGGACAGGGAGAGGGAATGAAAAACTGTTTTTT. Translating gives CASSLRTGRGNEKLFF.

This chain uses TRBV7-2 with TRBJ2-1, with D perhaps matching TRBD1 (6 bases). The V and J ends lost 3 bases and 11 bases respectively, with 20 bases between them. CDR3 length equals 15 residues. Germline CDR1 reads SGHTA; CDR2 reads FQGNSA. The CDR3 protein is CASSFPGTFSRKQFF. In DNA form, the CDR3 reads TGTGCCAGCAGCTTCCCCGGGACATTTTCAAGGAAGCAGTTCTTC.

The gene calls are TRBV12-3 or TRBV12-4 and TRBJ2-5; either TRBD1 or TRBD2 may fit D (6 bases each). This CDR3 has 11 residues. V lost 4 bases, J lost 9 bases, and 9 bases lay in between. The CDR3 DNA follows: TGTGCCAGCAGTTGGGGGGCGGCCCAGTACTTC. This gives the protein CASSWGAAQYF.

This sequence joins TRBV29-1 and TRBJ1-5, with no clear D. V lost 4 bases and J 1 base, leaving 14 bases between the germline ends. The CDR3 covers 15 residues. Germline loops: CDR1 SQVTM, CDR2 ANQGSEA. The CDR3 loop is CSVVSNGDSNQPQHF. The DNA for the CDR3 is TGCAGCGTTGTAAGTAACGGAGACAGCAATCAGCCCCAGCATTTT.

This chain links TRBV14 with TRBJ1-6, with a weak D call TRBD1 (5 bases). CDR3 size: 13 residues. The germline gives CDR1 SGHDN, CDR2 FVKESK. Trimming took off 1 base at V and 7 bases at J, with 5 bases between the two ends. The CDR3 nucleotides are TGTGCCAGCAGCCAAGGGGGGAATTCACCCCTCCACTTT. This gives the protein CASSQGGNSPLHF.

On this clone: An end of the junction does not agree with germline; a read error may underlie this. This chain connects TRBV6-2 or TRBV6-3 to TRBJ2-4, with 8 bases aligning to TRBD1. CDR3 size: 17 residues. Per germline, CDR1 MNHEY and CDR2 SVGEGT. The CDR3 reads CASSYRGTTGARNIQYF. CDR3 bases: TGTGCCAGCAGTTACAGGGGAACGACAGGGGCCAGAAACATTCAGTACTTC.

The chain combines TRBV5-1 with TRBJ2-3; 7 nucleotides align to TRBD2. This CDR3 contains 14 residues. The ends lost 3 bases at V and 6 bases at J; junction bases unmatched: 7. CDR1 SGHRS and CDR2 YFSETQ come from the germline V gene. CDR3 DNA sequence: TGCGCCAGCAGCTCCCTGGCGGGGGTGGATACGCAGTATTTT. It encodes CASSSLAGVDTQYF.

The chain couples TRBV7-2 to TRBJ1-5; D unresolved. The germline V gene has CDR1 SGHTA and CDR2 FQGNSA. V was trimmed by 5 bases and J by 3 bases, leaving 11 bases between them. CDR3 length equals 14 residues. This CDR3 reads CASSPESYNQPQHF. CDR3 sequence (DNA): TGTGCCAGCAGCCCCGAAAGCTACAATCAGCCCCAGCATTTT.

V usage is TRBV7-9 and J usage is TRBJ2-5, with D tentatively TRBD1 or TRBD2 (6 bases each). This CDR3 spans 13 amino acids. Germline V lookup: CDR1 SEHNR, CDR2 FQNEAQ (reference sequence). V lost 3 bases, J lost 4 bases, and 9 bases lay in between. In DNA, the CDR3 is TGTGCCAGCAGCTTCGGGGGCAGAGAGACCCAGTACTTC. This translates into CASSFGGRETQYF.

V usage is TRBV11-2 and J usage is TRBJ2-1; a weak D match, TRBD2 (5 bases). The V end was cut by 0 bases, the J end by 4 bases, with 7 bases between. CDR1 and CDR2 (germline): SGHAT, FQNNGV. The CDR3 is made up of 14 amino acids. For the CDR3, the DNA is TGTGCCAGCAGCTTAGAGCGGAGGTACAATGAGCAGTTCTTC. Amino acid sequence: CASSLERRYNEQFF.

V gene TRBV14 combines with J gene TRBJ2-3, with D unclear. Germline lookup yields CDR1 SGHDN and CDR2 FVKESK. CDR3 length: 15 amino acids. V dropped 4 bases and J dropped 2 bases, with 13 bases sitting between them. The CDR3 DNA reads TGTGCCAGCAGCCCGACACGTCACCCCACAGATACGCAGTATTTT. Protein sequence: CASSPTRHPTDTQYF.

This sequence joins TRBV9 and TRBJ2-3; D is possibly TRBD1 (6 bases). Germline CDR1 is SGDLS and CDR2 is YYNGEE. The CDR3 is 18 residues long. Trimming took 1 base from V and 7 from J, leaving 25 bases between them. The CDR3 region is CASSVPTGTTSPTNTQYF. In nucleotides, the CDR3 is TGTGCCAGCAGCGTACCCACAGGGACGACATCCCCAACAAATACGCAGTATTTT.

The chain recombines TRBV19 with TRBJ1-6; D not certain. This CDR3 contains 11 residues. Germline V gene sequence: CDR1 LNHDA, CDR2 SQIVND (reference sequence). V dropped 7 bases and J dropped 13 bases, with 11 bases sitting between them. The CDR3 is CASTDLAPLHF. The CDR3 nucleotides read TGTGCCAGTACCGATCTGGCTCCCCTCCACTTT. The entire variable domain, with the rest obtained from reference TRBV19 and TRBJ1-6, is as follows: DGGITQSPKYLFRKEGQNVTLSCEQNLNHDAMYWYRQDPGQGLRLIYYSQIVNDFQKGDIAEGYSVSREKKESFPLTVTSAQKNPTAFYLCASTDLAPLHFGNGTRLTVT.

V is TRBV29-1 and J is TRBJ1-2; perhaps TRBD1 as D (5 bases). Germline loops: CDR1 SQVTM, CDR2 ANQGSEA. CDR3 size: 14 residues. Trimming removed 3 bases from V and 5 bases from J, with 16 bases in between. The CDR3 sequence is CSVETGQWGYGYTF. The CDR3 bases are TGCAGCGTTGAGACGGGGCAGTGGGGATATGGCTACACCTTC.

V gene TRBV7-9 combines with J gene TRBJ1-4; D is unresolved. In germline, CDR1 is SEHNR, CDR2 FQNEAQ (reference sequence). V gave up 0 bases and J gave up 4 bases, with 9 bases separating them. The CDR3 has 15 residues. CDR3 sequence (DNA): TGTGCCAGCAGCTTAGCCCTGGGATATAATGAAAAACTGTTTTTT. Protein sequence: CASSLALGYNEKLFF.

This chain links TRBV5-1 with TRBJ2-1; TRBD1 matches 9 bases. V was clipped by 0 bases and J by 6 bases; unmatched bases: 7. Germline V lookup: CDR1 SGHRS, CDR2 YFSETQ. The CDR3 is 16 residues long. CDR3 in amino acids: CASSLAGTGSGNEQFF. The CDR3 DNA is TGCGCCAGCAGCTTGGCGGGGACAGGGTCGGGCAATGAGCAGTTCTTC.

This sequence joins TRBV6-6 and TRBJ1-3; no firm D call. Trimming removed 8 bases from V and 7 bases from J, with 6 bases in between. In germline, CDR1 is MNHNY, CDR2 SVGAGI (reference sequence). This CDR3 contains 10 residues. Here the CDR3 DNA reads TGTGCCAGCGGAACGAACACCATATATTTT. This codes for CASGTNTIYF.

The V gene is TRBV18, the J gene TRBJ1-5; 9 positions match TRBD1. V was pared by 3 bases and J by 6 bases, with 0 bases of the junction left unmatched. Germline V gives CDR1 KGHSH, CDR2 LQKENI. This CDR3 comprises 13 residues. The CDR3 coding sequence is TGTGCCAGCTCACCGGACAGGGGTCAGCCCCAGCATTTT. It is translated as CASSPDRGQPQHF.

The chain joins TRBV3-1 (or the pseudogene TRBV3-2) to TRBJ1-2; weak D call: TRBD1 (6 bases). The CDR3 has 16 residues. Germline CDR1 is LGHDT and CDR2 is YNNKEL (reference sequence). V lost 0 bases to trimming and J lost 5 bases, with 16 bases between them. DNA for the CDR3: TGTGCCAGCAGCCAAGAGGCCCTGACAGGCCAATATGGCTACACCTTC. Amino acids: CASSQEALTGQYGYTF.